This T cell receptor (beta chain) was sequenced for a study of T cell repertoires in cytomegalovirus infection. TCRdb recomputed calls from the reads with MiXCR, one row per CDR3 protein. The data show about 920,000 distinct CDR3 sequences, 31% seen once. V was trimmed by 8 bases and J by 4 bases, leaving 20 bases between them. Germline V gene lookup returns CDR1 LNHDA and CDR2 SQIVND (reference sequence). There are 15 residues in the CDR3. As to this clonotype: Its antigen is as yet unknown.

The receptor was derived from a human donor in good health (CMV status not recorded). Some clones in this sample may be carry-over from other donors' samples. The specimen was cultured CD8+ T cells from PBMCs, collected from culture after CMV antigen stimulation. This chain uses TRBV19 with TRBJ1-1, with D tentatively TRBD1 (5 bases). In nucleotides, the CDR3 is TGTGCCAGTGTGGCAGGACCGAGGAGGGGCACTGAAGCTTTCTTT. The encoded protein is CASVAGPRRGTEAFF.